The clone carrying this TCR beta chain was observed a few times. How the authors handled the data: Reference gene primers were amplified, and this amplification served to estimate nucleated cell counts. The method was immunoSEQ multiplex PCR; TCRdb's version includes in-frame clones alone and lacks a portion of them. The DNA gave D and trimming, while V, J and clone size come from that table. The sample shows under 250,000 clones, over 80% of them seen only once. V dropped 2 bases and J dropped 5 bases, with 16 bases sitting between them. CDR3 length: 16 amino acids. The germline V gene encodes CDR1 SGDLS and CDR2 YYNGEE. This entry comes from a study of blood T cell repertoires in COVID-19.

The sample taken for sequencing was peripheral blood. This sequence was found in a man between 25 and 39 years old with COVID-19, enrolled during active disease. The chain joins TRBV9 to TRBJ2-2; weak D call: TRBD1 (7 bases). The CDR3 bases are TGTGCCAGCAGCGTTACGACAGGGAGGTTGACCGGGGAGCTGTTTTTT. It yields the protein CASSVTTGRLTGELFF.